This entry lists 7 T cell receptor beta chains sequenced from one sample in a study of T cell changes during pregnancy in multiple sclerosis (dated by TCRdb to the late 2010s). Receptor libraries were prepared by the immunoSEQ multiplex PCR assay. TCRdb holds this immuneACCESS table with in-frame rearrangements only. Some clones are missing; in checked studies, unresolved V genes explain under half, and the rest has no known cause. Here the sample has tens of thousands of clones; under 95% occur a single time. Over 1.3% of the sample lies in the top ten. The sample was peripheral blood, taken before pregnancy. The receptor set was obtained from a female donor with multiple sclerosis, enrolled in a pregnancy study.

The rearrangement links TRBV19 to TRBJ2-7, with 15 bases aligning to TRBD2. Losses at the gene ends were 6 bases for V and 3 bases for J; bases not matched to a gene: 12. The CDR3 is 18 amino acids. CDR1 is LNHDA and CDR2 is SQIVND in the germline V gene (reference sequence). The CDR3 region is CASSFGLAGGTGYYEQYF. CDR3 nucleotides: TGTGCCAGTAGCTTTGGACTAGCGGGGGGGACAGGTTACTACGAGCAGTACTTC.

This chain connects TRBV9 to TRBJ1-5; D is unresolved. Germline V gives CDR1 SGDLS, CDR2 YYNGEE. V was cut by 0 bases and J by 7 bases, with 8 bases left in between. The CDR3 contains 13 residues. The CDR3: CASSVGGFQPQHF. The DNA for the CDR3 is TGTGCCAGCAGCGTAGGAGGTTTCCAGCCCCAGCATTTT.

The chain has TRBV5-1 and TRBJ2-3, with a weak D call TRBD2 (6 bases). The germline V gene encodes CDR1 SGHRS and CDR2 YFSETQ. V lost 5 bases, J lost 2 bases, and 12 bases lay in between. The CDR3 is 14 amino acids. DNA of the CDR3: TGCGCCAGCAGTGAGTGGGGGGACACAGATACGCAGTATTTT. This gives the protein CASSEWGDTDTQYF.

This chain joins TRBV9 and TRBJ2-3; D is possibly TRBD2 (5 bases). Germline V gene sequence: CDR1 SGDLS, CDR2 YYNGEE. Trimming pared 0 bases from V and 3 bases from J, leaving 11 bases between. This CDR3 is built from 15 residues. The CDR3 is CASSVAGSPTDTQYF. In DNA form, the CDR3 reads TGTGCCAGCAGCGTAGCGGGGAGCCCGACAGATACGCAGTATTTT.

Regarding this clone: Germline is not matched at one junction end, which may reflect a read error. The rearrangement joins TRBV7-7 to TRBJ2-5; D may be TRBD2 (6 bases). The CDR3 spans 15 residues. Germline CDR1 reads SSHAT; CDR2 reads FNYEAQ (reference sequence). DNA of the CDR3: TGTGCTAGCAGCTTAGATTCGGGGGTCCAAGAGACCCAGTACTTC. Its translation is CASSLDSGVQETQYF.

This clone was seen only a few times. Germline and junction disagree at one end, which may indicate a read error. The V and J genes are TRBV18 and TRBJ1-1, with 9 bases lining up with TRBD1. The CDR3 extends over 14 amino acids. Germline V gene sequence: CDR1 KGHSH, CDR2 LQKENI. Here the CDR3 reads CASSPQGAGSEAFF. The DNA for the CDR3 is TGTGCCAGCTCCCCACAGGGGGCGGGCTCTGAAGCTTTCTTT.

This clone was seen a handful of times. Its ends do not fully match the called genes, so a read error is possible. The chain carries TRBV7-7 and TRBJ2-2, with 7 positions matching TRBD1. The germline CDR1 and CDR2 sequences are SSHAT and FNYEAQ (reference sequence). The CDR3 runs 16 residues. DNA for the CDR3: TGTGCTAGCAGCTTACATATGGGGACAGACACCGGGGAGCTGTTTTTT. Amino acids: CASSLHMGTDTGELFF.